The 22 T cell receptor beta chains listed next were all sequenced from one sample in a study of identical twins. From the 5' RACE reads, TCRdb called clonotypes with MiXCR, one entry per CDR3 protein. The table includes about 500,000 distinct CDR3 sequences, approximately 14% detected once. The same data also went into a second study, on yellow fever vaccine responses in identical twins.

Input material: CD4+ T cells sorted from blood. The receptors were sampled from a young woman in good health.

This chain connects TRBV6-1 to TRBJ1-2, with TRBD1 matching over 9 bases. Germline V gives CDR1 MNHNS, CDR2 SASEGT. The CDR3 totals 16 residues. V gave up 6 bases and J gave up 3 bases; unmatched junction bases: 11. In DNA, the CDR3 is TGTGCCAGCAGCCAAGAAACAGGGGGCGCGGACTATGGCTACACCTTC. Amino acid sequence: CASSQETGGADYGYTF.

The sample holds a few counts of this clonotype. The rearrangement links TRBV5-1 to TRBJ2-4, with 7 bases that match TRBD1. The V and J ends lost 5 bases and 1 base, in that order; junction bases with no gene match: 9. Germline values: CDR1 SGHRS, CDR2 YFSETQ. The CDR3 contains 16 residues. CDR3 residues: CASSPEQGEAKNIQYF. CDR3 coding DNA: TGCGCCAGCAGTCCAGAGCAGGGGGAGGCCAAAAACATTCAGTACTTC.

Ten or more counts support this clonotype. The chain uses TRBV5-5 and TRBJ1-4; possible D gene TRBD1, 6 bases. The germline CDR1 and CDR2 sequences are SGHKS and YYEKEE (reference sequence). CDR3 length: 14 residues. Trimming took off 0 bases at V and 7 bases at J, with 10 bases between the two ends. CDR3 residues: CASSLGKGGEKLFF. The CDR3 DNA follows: TGTGCCAGCAGCTTGGGCAAGGGGGGTGAAAAACTGTTTTTT.

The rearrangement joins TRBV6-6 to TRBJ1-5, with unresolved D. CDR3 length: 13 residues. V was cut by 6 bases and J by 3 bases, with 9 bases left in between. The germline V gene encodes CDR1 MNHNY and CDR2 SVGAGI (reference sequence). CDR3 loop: CASSHNSNQPQHF. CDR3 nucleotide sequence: TGTGCCAGCAGCCACAATTCCAATCAGCCCCAGCATTTT.

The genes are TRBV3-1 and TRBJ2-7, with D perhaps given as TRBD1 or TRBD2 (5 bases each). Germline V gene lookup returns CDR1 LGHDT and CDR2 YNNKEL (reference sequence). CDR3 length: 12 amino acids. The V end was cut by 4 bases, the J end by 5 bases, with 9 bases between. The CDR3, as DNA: TGTGCCAGCAGCCTACTGGGGGACGAGCAGTACTTC. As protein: CASSLLGDEQYF.

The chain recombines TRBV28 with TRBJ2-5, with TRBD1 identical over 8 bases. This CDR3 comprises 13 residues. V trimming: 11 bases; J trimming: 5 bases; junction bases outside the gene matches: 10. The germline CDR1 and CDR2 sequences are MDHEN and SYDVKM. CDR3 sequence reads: CAGAPRDRETQYF. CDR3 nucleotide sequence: TGTGCCGGGGCTCCCCGGGACAGGGAGACCCAGTACTTC. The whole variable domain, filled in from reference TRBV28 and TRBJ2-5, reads DVKVTQSSRYLVKRTGEKVFLECVQDMDHENMFWYRQDPGLGLRLIYFSYDVKMKEKGDIPEGYSVSREKKERFSLILESASTNQTSMYLCAGAPRDRETQYFGPGTRLLVL.

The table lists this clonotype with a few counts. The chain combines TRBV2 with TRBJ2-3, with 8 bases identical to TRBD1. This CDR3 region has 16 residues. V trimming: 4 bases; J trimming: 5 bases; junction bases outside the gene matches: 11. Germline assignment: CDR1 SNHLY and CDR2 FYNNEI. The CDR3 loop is CASSGGQAPVLDTQYF. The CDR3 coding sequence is TGTGCCAGCAGTGGGGGACAGGCTCCAGTTTTAGATACGCAGTATTTT.

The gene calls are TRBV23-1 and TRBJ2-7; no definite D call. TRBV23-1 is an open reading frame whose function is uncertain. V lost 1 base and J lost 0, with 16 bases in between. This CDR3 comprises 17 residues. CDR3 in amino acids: CASSQFRSKARSYEQYF. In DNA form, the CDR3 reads TGCGCCAGCAGTCAATTTCGAAGTAAGGCCCGCTCCTACGAGCAGTACTTC.

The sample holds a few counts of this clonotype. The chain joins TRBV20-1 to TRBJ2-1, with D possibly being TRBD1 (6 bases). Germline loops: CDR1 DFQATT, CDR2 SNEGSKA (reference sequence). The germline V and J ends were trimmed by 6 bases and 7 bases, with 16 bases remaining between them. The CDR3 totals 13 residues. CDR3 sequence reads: CSADRRSGNEQFF. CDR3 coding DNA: TGCAGTGCAGACAGGAGGTCGGGTAATGAGCAGTTCTTC.

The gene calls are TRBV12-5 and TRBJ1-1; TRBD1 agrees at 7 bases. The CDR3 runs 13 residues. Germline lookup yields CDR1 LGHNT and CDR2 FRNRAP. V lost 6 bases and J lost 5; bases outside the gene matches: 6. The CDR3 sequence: CASGTGQYTEAFF. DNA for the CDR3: TGTGCTAGTGGCACGGGACAGTATACTGAAGCTTTCTTT.

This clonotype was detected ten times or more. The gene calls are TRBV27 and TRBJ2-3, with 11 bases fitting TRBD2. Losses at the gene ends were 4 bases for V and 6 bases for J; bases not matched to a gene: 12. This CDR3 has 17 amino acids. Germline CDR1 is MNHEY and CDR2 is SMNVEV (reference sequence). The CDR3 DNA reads TGTGCCAGCAGTTCTGCTAGCGGGGGGTCGATGGGGGATACGCAGTATTTT. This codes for CASSSASGGSMGDTQYF.

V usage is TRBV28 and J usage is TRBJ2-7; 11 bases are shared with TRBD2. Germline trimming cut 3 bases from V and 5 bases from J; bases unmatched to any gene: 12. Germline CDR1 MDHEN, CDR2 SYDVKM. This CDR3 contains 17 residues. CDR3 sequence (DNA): TGTGCCAGCAGTTTTAGGATTAGCGGGAGGGAGGTCGACGAGCAGTACTTC. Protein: CASSFRISGREVDEQYF.

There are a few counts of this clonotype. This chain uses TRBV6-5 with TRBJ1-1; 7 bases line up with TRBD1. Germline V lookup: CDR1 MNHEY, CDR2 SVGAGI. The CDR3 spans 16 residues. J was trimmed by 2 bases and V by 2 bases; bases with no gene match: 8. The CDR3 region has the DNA TGTGCCAGCAGTTACGACTCGACAGGGTCTAACACTGAAGCTTTCTTT. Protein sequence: CASSYDSTGSNTEAFF.

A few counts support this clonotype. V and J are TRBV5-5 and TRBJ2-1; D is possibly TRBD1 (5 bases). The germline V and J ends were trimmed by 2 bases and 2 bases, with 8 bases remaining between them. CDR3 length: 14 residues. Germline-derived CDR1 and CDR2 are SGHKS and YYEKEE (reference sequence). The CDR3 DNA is TGTGCCAGCAGCTTTACAGGAACCTACAATGAGCAGTTCTTC. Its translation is CASSFTGTYNEQFF. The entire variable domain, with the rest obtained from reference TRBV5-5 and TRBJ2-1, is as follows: DAGVTQSPTHLIKTRGQQVTLRCSPISGHKSVSWYQQVLGQGPQFIFQYYEKEERGRGNFPDRFSARQFPNYSSELNVNALLLGDSALYLCASSFTGTYNEQFFGPGTRLTVL.

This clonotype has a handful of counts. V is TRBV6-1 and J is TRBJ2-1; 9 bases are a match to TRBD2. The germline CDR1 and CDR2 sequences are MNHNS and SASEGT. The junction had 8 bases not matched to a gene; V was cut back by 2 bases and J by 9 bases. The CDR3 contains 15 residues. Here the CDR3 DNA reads TGTGCCAGCAGTGAAAGGCGGGGGGGCCGAAGTGAGCAGTTCTTC. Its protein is CASSERRGGRSEQFF.

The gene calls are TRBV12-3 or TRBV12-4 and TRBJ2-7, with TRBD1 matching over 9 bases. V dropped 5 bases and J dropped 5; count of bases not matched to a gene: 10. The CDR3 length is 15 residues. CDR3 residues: CASSQKGQGGHEQYF. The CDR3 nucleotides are TGTGCCAGCAGTCAAAAGGGACAGGGCGGCCACGAGCAGTACTTC.

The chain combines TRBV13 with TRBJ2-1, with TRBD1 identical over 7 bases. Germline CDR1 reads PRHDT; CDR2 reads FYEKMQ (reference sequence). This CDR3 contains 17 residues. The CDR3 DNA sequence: TGTACCTGCAGTTCCCTCTCGGGGACAGTCCCCTACAATGAGCAGTTCTTC. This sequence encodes CTCSSLSGTVPYNEQFF.

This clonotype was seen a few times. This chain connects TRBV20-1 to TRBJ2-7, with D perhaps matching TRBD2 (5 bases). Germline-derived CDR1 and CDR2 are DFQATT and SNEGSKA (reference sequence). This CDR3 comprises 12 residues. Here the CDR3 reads CSSGLDYYEQYF. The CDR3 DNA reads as TGCAGCTCGGGTCTTGACTACTACGAGCAGTACTTC.

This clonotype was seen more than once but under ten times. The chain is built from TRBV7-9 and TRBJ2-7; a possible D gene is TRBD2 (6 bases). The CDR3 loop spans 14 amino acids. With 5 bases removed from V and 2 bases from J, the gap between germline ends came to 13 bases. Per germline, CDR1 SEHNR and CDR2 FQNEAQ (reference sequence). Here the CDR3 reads CASSPGSGTYEQYF. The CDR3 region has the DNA TGTGCCAGCAGCCCCGGGAGCGGTACCTACGAGCAGTACTTC.

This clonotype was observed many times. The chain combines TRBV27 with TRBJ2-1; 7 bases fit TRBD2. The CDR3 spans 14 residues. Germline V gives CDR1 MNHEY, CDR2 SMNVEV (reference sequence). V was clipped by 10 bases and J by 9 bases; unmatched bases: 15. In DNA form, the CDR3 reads TGTGCCACCGGGGGGAATAGAGCCTCGGGTGAGCAGTTCTTC. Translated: CATGGNRASGEQFF.

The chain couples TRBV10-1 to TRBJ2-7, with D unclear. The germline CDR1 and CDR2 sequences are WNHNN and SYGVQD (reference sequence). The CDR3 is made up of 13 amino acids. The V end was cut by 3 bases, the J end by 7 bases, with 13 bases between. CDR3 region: CASSEFWVSEQYF. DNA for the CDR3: TGCGCCAGCAGTGAATTTTGGGTCTCGGAGCAGTACTTC.

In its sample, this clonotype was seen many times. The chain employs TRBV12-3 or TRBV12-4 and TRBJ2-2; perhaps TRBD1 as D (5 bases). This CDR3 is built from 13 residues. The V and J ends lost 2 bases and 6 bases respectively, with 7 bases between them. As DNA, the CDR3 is TGTGCCAGCAGTTTATCCAGGGCCGGGGAGCTGTTTTTT. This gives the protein CASSLSRAGELFF.